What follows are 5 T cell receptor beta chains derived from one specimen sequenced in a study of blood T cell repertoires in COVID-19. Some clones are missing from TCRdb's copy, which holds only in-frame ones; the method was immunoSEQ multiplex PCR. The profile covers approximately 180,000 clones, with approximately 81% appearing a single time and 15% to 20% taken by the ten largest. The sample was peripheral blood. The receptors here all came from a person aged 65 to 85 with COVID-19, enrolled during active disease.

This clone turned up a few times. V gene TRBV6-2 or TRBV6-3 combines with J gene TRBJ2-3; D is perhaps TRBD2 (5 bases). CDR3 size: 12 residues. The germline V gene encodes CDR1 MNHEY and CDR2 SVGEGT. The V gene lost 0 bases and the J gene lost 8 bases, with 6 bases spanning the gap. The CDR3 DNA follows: TGTGCCAGCAGTTACTCCGAGGGTACGCAGTATTTT. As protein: CASSYSEGTQYF.

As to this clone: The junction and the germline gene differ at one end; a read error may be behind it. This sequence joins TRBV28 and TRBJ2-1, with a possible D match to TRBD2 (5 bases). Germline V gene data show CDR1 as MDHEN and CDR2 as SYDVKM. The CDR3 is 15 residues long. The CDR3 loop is CASSLGLKVRNAQFF. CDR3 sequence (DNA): TGTGCCAGCAGCCTTGGACTGAAAGTACGCAATGCGCAGTTCTTC.

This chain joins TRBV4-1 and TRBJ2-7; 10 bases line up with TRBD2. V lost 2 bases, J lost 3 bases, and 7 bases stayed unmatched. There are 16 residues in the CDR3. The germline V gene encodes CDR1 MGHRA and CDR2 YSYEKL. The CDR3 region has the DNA TGCGCCAGCAGCCAATCCCCGGGACTAGCGTTCTACGAGCAGTACTTC. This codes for CASSQSPGLAFYEQYF.

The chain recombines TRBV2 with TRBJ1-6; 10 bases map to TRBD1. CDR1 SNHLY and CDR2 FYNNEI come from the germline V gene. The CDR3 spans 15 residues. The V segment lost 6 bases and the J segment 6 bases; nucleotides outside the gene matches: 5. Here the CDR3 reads CASRWDRGGNSPLHF. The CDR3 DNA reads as TGTGCCAGCAGGTGGGACAGGGGCGGTAATTCACCCCTCCACTTT.

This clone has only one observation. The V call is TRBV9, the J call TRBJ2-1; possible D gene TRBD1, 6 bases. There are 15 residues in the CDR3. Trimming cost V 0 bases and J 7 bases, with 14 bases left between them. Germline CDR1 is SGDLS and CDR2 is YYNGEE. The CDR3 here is CASSVASRGLNEQFF. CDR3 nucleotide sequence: TGTGCCAGCAGCGTAGCTTCCAGGGGATTGAATGAGCAGTTCTTC.